Listed below are T cell receptor beta chains from one sample, sequenced in a study of tumor-infiltrating lymphocytes in primary liver carcinoma. TCRdb fed the multiplex PCR reads into MiXCR, producing one record per CDR3 protein. The profile covers fewer than 350,000 distinct CDR3 sequences, with roughly 60% appearing a single time and 9% taken by the ten largest. Specimen: peripheral blood. Receptor source: a man between 40 and 49 years old with primary liver carcinoma and hepatitis B virus infection. CDR3s include the opening cysteine and the closing phenylalanine or tryptophan. A D gene is named only where the DNA matches it firmly. Clone size is given for some rows only: seen once, a few or many times, or a class if the clone is expanded.

DNA | CDR3 | J | D | V | size
TGCGCCAGCAGACGGGAGGGGGAGCGGGATCATGAGCAGTTCTTC | CASRREGERDHEQFF | TRBJ2-1 | TRBD2 | TRBV4-3 | many
TGCAGTGCTAGAGATGGGCGAGTATCTGGAGCCAAAAACATTCAGTACTTC | CSARDGRVSGAKNIQYF | TRBJ2-4 | . | TRBV20-1 | .
TGTGCCAGCAGCTTAGCGAAGCTACGGACCAAAATCTACGAAGAGACCCAGCACTTC | CASSLAKLRTKIYEETQHF | TRBJ2-5 | . | TRBV11-1 | .
TGTGCCAGCAGCTTCAACTCCTACAATGAGCAGTTCTTC | CASSFNSYNEQFF | TRBJ2-1 | . | TRBV13 | few
TGTGCCAGCAGCCAATCAAGCGGGAGTGGCTACGAGCAGTACTTC | CASSQSSGSGYEQYF | TRBJ2-7 | TRBD2 | TRBV14 | many
TGTGCCAGCAGCGTATTCGGGGTTGCCAACGTCCTGACTTTC | CASSVFGVANVLTF | TRBJ2-6 | . | TRBV11-2 | .
TGTGCCAGCACTCACCGGCCGGGCGGGTATAATTCACCCCTCCACTTT | CASTHRPGGYNSPLHF | TRBJ1-6 | . | TRBV6-1 | .
TGTGCCAGCAGCCGAGCGGGAGGGCCCAAAGAGACCCAGTACTTC | CASSRAGGPKETQYF | TRBJ2-5 | TRBD2 | TRBV5-4 | once
TGTGCCAGCAGCTTGCGCCGGGACAAGTCAAATGAAAAACTGTTTTTT | CASSLRRDKSNEKLFF | TRBJ1-4 | . | TRBV11-2 | few
TGCAGCGTTGGGACGGGGCCAAACACCGGGGAGCTGTATTTT | CSVGTGPNTGELYF | TRBJ2-2 | . | TRBV29-1 | .
TGCGCCAGCAGCACCTTCGGGGGAGATACGCAGTATTTT | CASSTFGGDTQYF | TRBJ2-3 | . | TRBV5-1 | few
TGCGCCAACAGCCAAGAGGACAGTGGGGGACTAGCGGGAGGTAATGAGCAGTTCTTC | CANSQEDSGGLAGGNEQFF | TRBJ2-1 | TRBD2 | TRBV4-1 | .
TGTGCCAGCACCTCCAGGAGGGCCGGATTTCAGGGGCAGTTCTTC | CASTSRRAGFQGQFF | TRBJ2-1 | . | TRBV6-2/TRBV6-3 | many
TGTGCGTCGAATGAGGTAGTGAACACTGAAGCTTTCTTT | CASNEVVNTEAFF | TRBJ1-1 | . | TRBV10-3 | .
TGTGCCTGGAGTAGGGGGGGGAGGCCAAGCGAGCAGTACTTC | CAWSRGGRPSEQYF | TRBJ2-7 | . | TRBV30 | few
TGCGCCAGCAGCTTGGTCAGGGGAGCGGGGAACACTGAAGCTTTCTTT | CASSLVRGAGNTEAFF | TRBJ1-1 | . | TRBV5-1 | .
TGTGCCAGCAGTTTCGGAGGAGCGAGCACTGAAGCTTTCTTT | CASSFGGASTEAFF | TRBJ1-1 | . | TRBV28 | .
TGTGCCAGCAACAACCGGACAGGGGTAGTTCACGAGCAGTACTTC | CASNNRTGVVHEQYF | TRBJ2-7 | TRBD1 | TRBV12-3/TRBV12-4 | .